The 15 T cell receptor beta chains listed next were all sequenced from one sample in a study of Graves' ophthalmopathy and Graves' hyperthyroidism. Amplified TCR beta CDR3 regions were obtained using RNA transcripts as template. HTBI primers primed a first-round RT-PCR, and a second-round multiplex PCR followed. MiXCR was run by TCRdb on the multiplex PCR reads, yielding one entry per CDR3 protein. The sample lists just over 400,000 distinct CDR3 sequences; over 20% were seen once. Sequenced input: peripheral blood. The receptors derive from a woman under 30 with stable Graves' hyperthyroidism.

This clonotype was seen repeatedly, ten times or more. The chain uses TRBV20-1 and TRBJ2-5; 10 positions agree with TRBD2. The length of the CDR3 is 12 residues. J lost 11 bases, V lost 1 base, and 4 bases had no gene match. Germline CDR1 reads DFQATT; CDR2 reads SNEGSKA (reference sequence). The CDR3 DNA reads as TGCAGTGCTAGAGCTAGCGGGAGTGGGCAGTACTTC. Its protein is CSARASGSGQYF.

About this clonotype: A much larger clone lies a single base off, so this may be a read error. V gene TRBV14 combines with J gene TRBJ2-2; D may be TRBD1 or TRBD2 (5 bases each). CDR3 length equals 13 residues. The germline CDR1 and CDR2 sequences are SGHDN and FVKESK. The CDR3 protein is CASSPRQTGELLF. Here the CDR3 DNA reads TGTGCCAGCAGCCCTCGACAGACCGGGGAGCTGTTGTTT.

The chain uses TRBV28 and TRBJ2-7, with 10 bases that match TRBD1. Germline trimming cut 6 bases from V and 5 bases from J; bases unmatched to any gene: 10. Germline V CDR1 and CDR2: MDHEN, SYDVKM. The CDR3 sequence is 15 residues long. CDR3 bases: TGTGCCAGCAGGGCCCCGGGACAGGGGACCCACGAGCAGTACTTC. Translated, it gives CASRAPGQGTHEQYF.

The CDR3 loop is CASSSSRGSTEAFF. The CDR3 bases are TGTGCCAGCAGTTCCTCCCGGGGGAGCACTGAAGCTTTCTTT. The V and J genes are TRBV28 and TRBJ1-1, with D perhaps TRBD1 (5 bases). Germline CDR1 MDHEN, CDR2 SYDVKM. This CDR3 region has 14 residues. The V gene lost 4 bases and the J gene lost 4 bases, with 13 bases spanning the gap.

Many counts were recorded for this clonotype. The chain employs TRBV20-1 and TRBJ2-5; unclear D gene. Germline V gene lookup returns CDR1 DFQATT and CDR2 SNEGSKA (reference sequence). The V gene lost 3 bases and the J gene lost 5 bases, with 10 bases spanning the gap. The CDR3 has 12 residues. CDR3 in DNA: TGCAGTGCTAGGGGTGACACGGAGACCCAGTACTTC. It is translated as CSARGDTETQYF.

This clonotype was seen repeatedly, ten times or more. The V call is TRBV27, the J call TRBJ2-2, with a possible D match to TRBD1 (5 bases). V was shortened by 3 bases and J by 6 bases, with 8 bases between the two germline ends. The germline V gene has CDR1 MNHEY and CDR2 SMNVEV (reference sequence). CDR3 length: 13 residues. Here the CDR3 reads CASSFSGSGELFF. The CDR3 nucleotides read TGTGCCAGCAGTTTTTCAGGGTCCGGGGAGCTGTTTTTT.

This clonotype was detected many times. The chain recombines TRBV12-3 or TRBV12-4 with TRBJ1-3; D is ambiguous. This CDR3 spans 14 amino acids. Trimming left V 3 bases short and J 4 bases short, with 10 bases between. The CDR3, as DNA: TGTGCCAGCAGTTTGACGTGGGAAGGAAACACCATATATTTT. It encodes CASSLTWEGNTIYF.

There are many counts of this clonotype. This chain joins TRBV7-9 and TRBJ1-1; no definite D call. Trimming took 6 bases from V and 7 from J, leaving 15 bases between them. The CDR3 runs 13 residues. Germline lookup yields CDR1 SEHNR and CDR2 FQNEAQ (reference sequence). Here the CDR3 DNA reads TGTGCCAGCAGACCAATGACGGCGGGTGAAGCTTTCTTT. Translated: CASRPMTAGEAFF.

This clonotype was found many times. V and J are TRBV6-2 or TRBV6-3 and TRBJ2-7; 8 bases agree with TRBD2. The CDR3 is 14 residues long. The germline V gene has CDR1 MNHEY and CDR2 SVGEGT. The J segment lost 5 bases and the V segment lost 5 bases, leaving 8 bases of the junction unmatched. As DNA, the CDR3 is TGTGCCAGCAGTGCAGCGGGAGTTGAGAACGAGCAGTACTTC. Its protein product is CASSAAGVENEQYF.

This clonotype was seen at least ten times. The chain recombines TRBV20-1 with TRBJ2-7; 8 bases agree with TRBD1. The germline V gene has CDR1 DFQATT and CDR2 SNEGSKA (reference sequence). With V trimmed by 1 base and J by 4 bases, 6 bases remained unmatched. The CDR3 has 14 residues. CDR3: CSARVGTGQYEQYF. CDR3 DNA sequence: TGCAGTGCTAGAGTCGGGACAGGTCAATACGAGCAGTACTTC.

There are many counts of this clonotype. V and J are TRBV5-1 and TRBJ2-7, with D tentatively TRBD1 (6 bases). This CDR3 is 14 amino acids long. Germline values: CDR1 SGHRS, CDR2 YFSETQ. V dropped 1 base and J dropped 5 bases, with 13 bases sitting between them. The CDR3 spells CASSLSQGRNEQYF. CDR3 nucleotide sequence: TGCGCCAGCAGCTTGTCACAGGGTCGTAACGAGCAGTACTTC.

The chain is built from TRBV11-1 and TRBJ2-2; 7 bases line up with TRBD2. The CDR3 runs to 16 residues. From germline, CDR1 is SGHAT and CDR2 FQDESV (reference sequence). Losses at the gene ends were 3 bases for V and 5 bases for J; bases not matched to a gene: 9. CDR3 protein: CASSLGQRGNTGELFF. In nucleotides, the CDR3 is TGTGCCAGCAGCTTGGGTCAGCGGGGCAATACCGGGGAGCTGTTTTTT.

This clonotype was picked up many times. The genes are TRBV12-3 or TRBV12-4 and TRBJ2-2; tentatively, D is TRBD2 (7 bases). The CDR3 has 15 amino acids. V was trimmed by 3 bases and J by 6 bases, leaving 14 bases between them. The CDR3 is CASSFLGGGPGELFF. The CDR3 nucleotides are TGTGCCAGCAGTTTTTTGGGAGGGGGGCCCGGGGAGCTGTTTTTT.

This clonotype was picked up many times. This chain connects TRBV25-1 to TRBJ1-5; 7 bases fit TRBD1. CDR1 and CDR2 from the germline V gene are MGHDK and SYGVNS. With V trimmed by 6 bases and J by 1 base, 6 bases remained unmatched. The CDR3 extends over 15 amino acids. The CDR3 nucleotides are TGTGCCAGCAGCTCCGGGACAGACAGCAATCAGCCCCAGCATTTT. Translation: CASSSGTDSNQPQHF.

The sample holds many counts of this clonotype. This rearrangement joins TRBV20-1 to TRBJ2-7, with TRBD2 as a possible D gene (6 bases). This CDR3 has 18 residues. The V and J ends lost 5 bases and 3 bases respectively, with 29 bases between them. CDR1 and CDR2 (germline): DFQATT, SNEGSKA (reference sequence). The CDR3, as DNA: TGCAGTGCTCGGAGAAGCCAGGACTATTCTTGGGAGGACTACGAGCAGTACTTC. Translating gives CSARRSQDYSWEDYEQYF.